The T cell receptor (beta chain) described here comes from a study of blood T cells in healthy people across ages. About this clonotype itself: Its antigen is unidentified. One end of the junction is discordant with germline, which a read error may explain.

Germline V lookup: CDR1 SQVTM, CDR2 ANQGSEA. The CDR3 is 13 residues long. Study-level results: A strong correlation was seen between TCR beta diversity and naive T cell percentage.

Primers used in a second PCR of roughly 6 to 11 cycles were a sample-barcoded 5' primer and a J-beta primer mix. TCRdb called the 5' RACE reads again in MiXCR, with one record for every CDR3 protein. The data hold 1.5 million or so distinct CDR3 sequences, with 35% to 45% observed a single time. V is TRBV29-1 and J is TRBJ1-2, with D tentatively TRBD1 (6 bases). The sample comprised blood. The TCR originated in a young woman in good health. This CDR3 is CSVEDRTHYDYTF. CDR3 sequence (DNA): TGCAGCGTTGAGGACAGAACCCACTATGACTACACCTTC.